This note documents a single T cell receptor beta chain sequence. What it recognizes is unknown. The entry originates in a study of T cell responses to AZD1222 COVID-19 vaccine. Looking at the study overall: Pooling covered second doses at about 4 or about 12 weeks. Study-wide points: The breadth and depth of Spike-specific TCRs increased once two AZD1222 doses had been given. Just a handful of AZD1222 recipients tested seropositive at baseline. Among spike-specific TCRs, nearly half reportedly target unmutated variant regions.

In germline, CDR1 is LNHDA, CDR2 SQIVND (reference sequence). This CDR3 is 12 amino acids long. With 5 bases removed from V and 1 base from J, the gap between germline ends came to 3 bases. Assay used: immunoSEQ multiplex PCR; TCRdb lists only in-frame clones, some missing. The table has about 100,000 clones, 86% seen once. The chain is built from TRBV19 and TRBJ1-3; D unclear. The origin of this receptor is an adult in good health. The material was peripheral blood, obtained on day 0 of AZD1222 vaccination. This CDR3 reads CASSASGNTIYF. Written as DNA, the CDR3 is TGTGCCAGTAGTGCATCTGGAAACACCATATATTTT.